These 14 T cell receptor beta chains were sequenced from one sample in a study of T cell responses to AZD1222 COVID-19 vaccine (TCRdb year 2021). The sample's time point label, decoded: about 28 days (+/-7) after the second vaccine dose. Library preparation used the immunoSEQ multiplex PCR assay. The source is immuneACCESS, and TCRdb retained only in-frame sequences with V and J called. Part of the clones is not carried over; for the studies checked, unresolved V genes explain less than half of this, and the remainder is unexplained. The sample yields about 140,000 clones; 90% to 95% were counted once. The ten largest clonotypes hold around 1.2% of the sample. The input for sequencing was peripheral blood, taken 28 days after the second AZD1222 dose. All receptors derive from an adult who received the AZD1222 COVID-19 vaccine.

The table lists this clone with a count of one. The chain combines TRBV27 with TRBJ1-3; 7 nucleotides agree with TRBD1. The ends lost 4 bases at V and 0 bases at J; junction bases unmatched: 3. Germline loops: CDR1 MNHEY, CDR2 SMNVEV (reference sequence). This CDR3 is built from 15 residues. Here the CDR3 reads CASSSGTASGNTIYF. CDR3 bases: TGTGCCAGCAGTTCGGGGACAGCCTCTGGAAACACCATATATTTT.

V is TRBV27 and J is TRBJ2-1, with D perhaps assigned TRBD1 or TRBD2 (6 bases each). The CDR3 spans 14 residues. The V and J ends lost 2 bases and 5 bases respectively, with 10 bases between them. Germline CDR1 reads MNHEY; CDR2 reads SMNVEV (reference sequence). CDR3 nucleotides: TGTGCCAGCAGTTTAGCGGGGACAAACAATGAGCAGTTCTTC. Translation: CASSLAGTNNEQFF.

V and J are TRBV10-3 and TRBJ1-5; D is unclear. The CDR3 loop spans 15 amino acids. Trimming left V 0 bases short and J 4 bases short, with 10 bases between. Germline V gives CDR1 ENHRY, CDR2 SYGVKD. CDR3 in DNA: TGTGCCATCAGTGAGTCCTTGCACACTAATCAGCCCCAGCATTTT. Amino acids: CAISESLHTNQPQHF.

V usage is TRBV19 and J usage is TRBJ2-7, with a possible D match to TRBD1 (6 bases). V dropped 5 bases and J dropped 3 bases, with 11 bases sitting between them. The CDR3 is 13 amino acids. Germline-derived CDR1 and CDR2 are LNHDA and SQIVND (reference sequence). DNA of the CDR3: TGTGCCAGTAGTTTCGGGACAATCTACGAGCAGTACTTC. Encoded protein: CASSFGTIYEQYF.

This rearrangement joins TRBV9 to TRBJ1-6; D gene uncertain. This CDR3 has 14 amino acids. Germline CDR1 SGDLS, CDR2 YYNGEE. V lost 1 base, J lost 5 bases, and 7 bases lay in between. The CDR3 coding sequence is TGTGCCAGCAGCGTACAAACAGATAATTCACCCCTCCACTTT. Translating it yields CASSVQTDNSPLHF. Complete variable domain (other parts from reference TRBV9 and TRBJ1-6): DSGVTQTPKHLITATGQRVTLRCSPRSGDLSVYWYQQSLDQGLQFLIQYYNGEERAKGNILERFSAQQFPDLHSELNLSSLELGDSALYFCASSVQTDNSPLHFGNGTRLTVT.

The V gene is TRBV10-2, the J gene TRBJ1-1; the D gene is possibly TRBD1 (5 bases). V lost 4 bases and J lost 0, with 9 bases in between. The CDR3 length is 14 residues. Germline-derived CDR1 and CDR2 are WSHSY and SAAADI. CDR3: CASSGQLMNTEAFF. CDR3 nucleotide sequence: TGCGCCAGCAGTGGACAGCTTATGAACACTGAAGCTTTCTTT.

This chain links TRBV29-1 with TRBJ2-1; tentative D call: TRBD1 (7 bases). V lost 6 bases, J lost 8 bases, and 14 bases lay in between. Germline values: CDR1 SQVTM, CDR2 ANQGSEA. This CDR3 spans 12 amino acids. The CDR3 DNA is TGCAGCGTCCGCGGGACAGAAGATGAGCAGTTCTTC. Amino acid sequence: CSVRGTEDEQFF.

This clone was observed a single time. The chain has TRBV19 and TRBJ1-2; possible D gene TRBD1, 6 bases. The CDR3 contains 14 residues. Trimming removed 0 bases at V and 4 bases at J, with 9 bases between. CDR1 is LNHDA and CDR2 is SQIVND in the germline V gene (reference sequence). The CDR3 nucleotides read TGTGCCAGTAGTATAGAACAGGGAGGCTATGGCTACACCTTC. This gives the protein CASSIEQGGYGYTF.

The chain joins TRBV6-2 or TRBV6-3 to TRBJ1-2; tentative D call: TRBD1 (5 bases). Between the trimmed V and J ends, which lost 2 bases and 4 bases, there was a span of 17 bases. Looked up from germline, CDR1 is MNHEY and CDR2 is SVGEGT. The CDR3 is 16 amino acids. The DNA of the CDR3 is TGTGCCAGCAGTTACCCGGCCCAGGGAGCTTCCTATGGCTACACCTTC. It encodes CASSYPAQGASYGYTF.

This clone was counted a few times. CDR3 coding DNA: TGTGCCAGCAGCCTGACAGCTTTTAATTCACCCCTCCACTTT. It codes for CASSLTAFNSPLHF. The V call is TRBV14, the J call TRBJ1-6; tentatively, D is TRBD1 (5 bases). Germline lookup yields CDR1 SGHDN and CDR2 FVKESK. CDR3 length: 14 residues. Trimming left V 4 bases short and J 6 bases short, with 10 bases between.

The gene calls are TRBV28 and TRBJ1-5; D call uncertain. This CDR3 is built from 14 residues. Trimming removed 6 bases at V and 5 bases at J, with 14 bases between. CDR1 and CDR2 (germline): MDHEN, SYDVKM. Here the CDR3 reads CASRELEGYQPQHF. The DNA for the CDR3 is TGTGCCAGCAGGGAGTTGGAGGGTTATCAGCCCCAGCATTTT.

The chain has TRBV6-1 and TRBJ1-6; 8 bases are shared with TRBD1. The germline CDR1 and CDR2 sequences are MNHNS and SASEGT. With 0 bases clipped from V and 7 bases from J, the junction kept 11 bases outside the gene matches. The CDR3 sequence is 18 residues long. CDR3 residues: CASSEAPSLRTGNSPLHF. CDR3 nucleotides: TGTGCCAGCAGTGAAGCTCCCTCCCTCAGGACAGGGAATTCACCCCTCCACTTT.

This chain uses TRBV19 with TRBJ2-3, with 7 bases identical to TRBD1. The CDR3 consists of 15 residues. The ends lost 3 bases at V and 4 bases at J; junction bases unmatched: 7. Germline V gene lookup returns CDR1 LNHDA and CDR2 SQIVND (reference sequence). The CDR3 DNA reads as TGTGCCAGTAGTATGAGACAGGGCAATCCAGATACGCAGTATTTT. It is translated as CASSMRQGNPDTQYF. The whole variable domain, remainder taken from reference TRBV19 and TRBJ2-3, is DGGITQSPKYLFRKEGQNVTLSCEQNLNHDAMYWYRQDPGQGLRLIYYSQIVNDFQKGDIAEGYSVSREKKESFPLTVTSAQKNPTAFYLCASSMRQGNPDTQYFGPGTRLTVL.

V usage is TRBV2 and J usage is TRBJ1-2, with 9 bases that match TRBD1. Trimming at V came to 1 base and at J to 8 bases, leaving 5 bases not matched to a gene. This CDR3 spans 14 amino acids. From germline, CDR1 is SNHLY and CDR2 FYNNEI. DNA of the CDR3: TGTGCCAGCAGTGAAGGGGGACAGGGTGGAGGCTACACCTTC. Residues: CASSEGGQGGGYTF.